One and the same sample provided the 23 T cell receptor beta chains below, sequenced in a study of blood T cell repertoires in COVID-19. Generated by immunoSEQ multiplex PCR, the TCRdb table keeps only in-frame clones and is missing some. Among 210,000 or so clones listed, roughly four fifths were seen once. Sequencing used peripheral blood. These TCRs come from a woman aged 40 to 50 with acute or convalescent COVID-19.

CDR3 loop: CASSHPPVAGNSGANVLTF. DNA for the CDR3: TGCGCCAGCAGCCATCCCCCCGTGGCGGGGAACTCTGGGGCCAACGTCCTGACTTTC. This rearrangement joins TRBV4-1 to TRBJ2-6; a possible D gene is TRBD2 (6 bases). The CDR3 sequence is 19 residues long. Germline V gene lookup returns CDR1 MGHRA and CDR2 YSYEKL. V was cut by 3 bases and J by 0 bases, with 18 bases left in between.

The rearrangement uses TRBV7-7 and TRBJ2-4, with D possibly TRBD1 on 7 matching bases. V gave up 2 bases and J gave up 7 bases, with 15 bases separating them. CDR3 length: 15 amino acids. Germline loops: CDR1 SSHAT, CDR2 FNYEAQ (reference sequence). The CDR3 spells CASSLPGGLGNIQYF. CDR3 coding DNA: TGTGCCAGCAGCTTACCAGGGGGGCTCGGGAACATTCAGTACTTC.

This clone was counted between two and nine times. This chain uses TRBV24-1 with TRBJ2-3, with a weak D call TRBD2 (5 bases). CDR3 size: 16 residues. Germline CDR1 reads KGHDR; CDR2 reads SFDVKD. In DNA, the CDR3 is TGTGTTCCCGCAGCTTGGGAGCGTAAGGCCCCAGATACGCAGTATTTT. Protein product: CVPAAWERKAPDTQYF.

The chain has TRBV3-1 (or the pseudogene TRBV3-2) and TRBJ2-3; maybe TRBD2 (6 bases). Germline V gives CDR1 LGHDT, CDR2 YNNKEL (reference sequence). The CDR3 length is 19 residues. Trimming removed 4 bases at V and 2 bases at J, with 25 bases between. CDR3 residues: CASSLQRYGSRGATDTQYF. The CDR3 DNA reads as TGTGCCAGCAGCCTACAACGGTACGGGAGCCGAGGAGCCACAGATACGCAGTATTTT.

The gene calls are TRBV18 and TRBJ2-1; 10 bases align to TRBD2. The CDR3 contains 16 residues. With 0 bases clipped from V and 8 bases from J, the junction kept 7 bases outside the gene matches. CDR1 and CDR2 from the germline V gene are KGHSH and LQKENI. The CDR3 DNA is TGTGCCAGCTCACCACCGGCTCTAGCGGGAGAGGATGAGCAGTTCTTC. It encodes CASSPPALAGEDEQFF.

This chain's CDR3 is CASTVVGVAGGWVKNIQYF. The CDR3 region has the DNA TGTGCCAGCACCGTTGTGGGCGTTGCAGGGGGGTGGGTCAAAAACATTCAGTACTTC. The chain employs TRBV11-2 and TRBJ2-4, with a tentative D call TRBD1 (7 bases). The germline V gene has CDR1 SGHAT and CDR2 FQNNGV. CDR3 length equals 19 residues. The V end lost 7 bases, the J end lost 3 bases, and 28 bases lay between the germline ends.

The chain links TRBV18 to TRBJ2-1; TRBD1 matches at 11 bases. Germline CDR1 and CDR2: KGHSH and LQKENI. The CDR3 length is 14 residues. V shed 5 bases, J shed 4 bases, and the junction held 1 base outside the gene matches. The DNA of the CDR3 is TGTGCCAGCTCAGGGACAGGGGGTTACAATGAGCAGTTCTTC. Encoded protein: CASSGTGGYNEQFF. The full variable domain, rest sourced from reference TRBV18 and TRBJ2-1, is NAGVMQNPRHLVRRRGQEARLRCSPMKGHSHVYWYRQLPEEGLKFMVYLQKENIIDESGMPKERFSAEFPKEGPSILRIQQVVRGDSAAYFCASSGTGGYNEQFFGPGTRLTVL.

CDR3 sequence: CASSFLQGAGELFF. CDR3 in DNA: TGTGCCAGCAGTTTCCTACAGGGGGCCGGGGAGCTGTTTTTT. The rearrangement joins TRBV6-2 or TRBV6-3 to TRBJ2-2, with TRBD1 identical over 8 bases. V trimming: 4 bases; J trimming: 6 bases; junction bases outside the gene matches: 4. Germline V gene sequence: CDR1 MNHEY, CDR2 SVGEGT. CDR3 length: 14 amino acids.

The chain carries TRBV29-1 and TRBJ1-1; 10 bases agree with TRBD1. This CDR3 has 15 residues. The germline V gene has CDR1 SQVTM and CDR2 ANQGSEA. Trimming cost V 6 bases and J 5 bases; bases outside gene matches: 12. The CDR3 region has the DNA TGCAGCGTCGGCGGGACAGGGGCAGTGAGGACTGAAGCTTTCTTT. Its translation: CSVGGTGAVRTEAFF.

The V call is TRBV5-4, the J call TRBJ2-1; D not certain. The CDR3 is made up of 13 amino acids. V was clipped by 2 bases and J by 10 bases, with 13 bases between them. Germline-derived CDR1 and CDR2 are SGHNT and YYREEE (reference sequence). The DNA for the CDR3 is TGTGCCAGCAGCTTAATGGGCGTGGCAGAGCAGTTCTTC. The encoded protein is CASSLMGVAEQFF. The whole variable domain, filled in from reference TRBV5-4 and TRBJ2-1, reads ETGVTQSPTHLIKTRGQQVTLRCSSQSGHNTVSWYQQALGQGPQFIFQYYREEENGRGNFPPRFSGLQFPNYSSELNVNALELDDSALYLCASSLMGVAEQFFGPGTRLTVL.

The chain joins TRBV7-6 to TRBJ1-2; possibly TRBD1 for D (6 bases). The germline CDR1 and CDR2 sequences are SGHVS and FNYEAQ. The length of the CDR3 is 14 residues. Trimming removed 5 bases at V and 8 bases at J, with 18 bases between. The CDR3: CASSPSSQGGGYTF. Written as DNA, the CDR3 is TGTGCCAGCAGCCCTAGTTCACAGGGAGGGGGCTACACCTTC.

The rearrangement uses TRBV5-1 and TRBJ2-7, with 8 bases fitting TRBD1. V shed 3 bases and J 7 bases; nucleotides not matched to a gene: 6. The CDR3 has 13 residues. The V gene's germline CDR1 is SGHRS and CDR2 YFSETQ. The DNA of the CDR3 is TGCGCCAGCAGCTGGGACAGGACATGGGAGCAGTACTTC. Encoded protein: CASSWDRTWEQYF.

The gene calls are TRBV12-3 or TRBV12-4 and TRBJ1-4, with D possibly TRBD1 on 5 matching bases. V lost 5 bases to trimming and J lost 13 bases, with 11 bases between them. This CDR3 region has 11 residues. The chain's CDR3 is CASSPGQLLFF. The CDR3 DNA reads TGTGCCAGCAGTCCTGGACAATTACTGTTTTTT.

The chain couples TRBV27 to TRBJ2-1, with 7 bases identical to TRBD1. V shed 2 bases and J 3 bases; nucleotides not matched to a gene: 10. This CDR3 is 17 amino acids long. CDR1 and CDR2 (germline): MNHEY, SMNVEV (reference sequence). The CDR3 sequence is CASSLGPDRVVYNEQFF. Here the CDR3 DNA reads TGTGCCAGCAGTTTAGGCCCCGACAGGGTGGTCTACAATGAGCAGTTCTTC.

The chain has TRBV6-6 and TRBJ2-7, with D possibly TRBD1 on 6 matching bases. Germline V gives CDR1 MNHNY, CDR2 SVGAGI (reference sequence). The CDR3 length is 12 residues. Between the trimmed V and J ends, which lost 6 bases and 3 bases, there was a span of 9 bases. CDR3 protein: CASRVQGYEQYF. DNA of the CDR3: TGTGCCAGCAGAGTACAGGGCTACGAGCAGTACTTC.

The genes are TRBV11-3 and TRBJ2-3; maybe TRBD2 (5 bases). The V end lost 5 bases, the J end lost 0 bases, and 9 bases lay between the germline ends. The CDR3 is 14 amino acids. CDR1 SGHNT and CDR2 YENEEA come from the germline V gene. CDR3 loop: CASSRGSSTDTQYF. The CDR3 DNA sequence: TGTGCCAGCAGCCGGGGTTCTAGCACAGATACGCAGTATTTT.

V usage is TRBV2 and J usage is TRBJ2-7; tentatively, D is TRBD2 (5 bases). The CDR3 runs to 12 residues. The V and J ends lost 4 bases and 10 bases respectively, with 14 bases between them. CDR1 is SNHLY and CDR2 is FYNNEI in the germline V gene. Here the CDR3 reads CASSAGIVGQYF. Written as DNA, the CDR3 is TGTGCCAGCAGTGCCGGGATCGTTGGTCAGTACTTC.

The DNA for the CDR3 is TGTGCCTGGAACCGGGAAGTCTCTGGAAACACCATATATTTT. This encodes CAWNREVSGNTIYF. This chain connects TRBV30 to TRBJ1-3; D call uncertain. The CDR3 consists of 14 residues. Per the germline V gene, CDR1 is GTSNPN and CDR2 is SVGIG (reference sequence). The ends were cut back, 4 bases at V and 0 bases at J, with 10 bases in the middle. The full variable domain, with the rest looked up from reference TRBV30 and TRBJ1-3, is SQTIHQWPATLVQPVGSPLSLECTVEGTSNPNLYWYRQAAGRGLQLLFYSVGIGQISSEVPQNLSASRPQDRQFILSSKKLLLSDSGFYLCAWNREVSGNTIYFGEGSWLTVV.

The J gene is TRBJ1-3, the V gene TRBV7-6; 7 bases are shared with TRBD1. The V gene end was trimmed by 5 bases and the J gene end by 2 bases; junction bases not matched to a gene: 9. The germline V gene has CDR1 SGHVS and CDR2 FNYEAQ. This CDR3 spans 16 amino acids. CDR3 protein: CASSVQRQGAGNTIYF. For the CDR3, the DNA is TGTGCCAGCAGCGTACAAAGACAGGGAGCTGGAAACACCATATATTTT. Based on the CDR3 plus reference TRBV7-6 and TRBJ1-3, the full variable domain is GAGVSQSPRYKVTKRGQDVALRCDPISGHVSLYWYRQALGQGPEFLTYFNYEAQQDKSGLPNDRFSAERPEGSISTLTIQRTEQRDSAMYRCASSVQRQGAGNTIYFGEGSWLTVV.

The CDR3 spells CASGLGITGGPTEAFF. CDR3 DNA: TGTGCTAGTGGTTTGGGAATTACAGGGGGCCCCACTGAAGCTTTCTTT. This chain links TRBV12-5 with TRBJ1-1; 9 nucleotides align to TRBD1. There are 16 residues in the CDR3. Trimming took 1 base from V and 4 from J; bases not matched to a gene: 7. Looked up from germline, CDR1 is LGHNT and CDR2 is FRNRAP. Full variable domain (remainder filled in from reference TRBV12-5 and TRBJ1-1): DARVTQTPRHKVTEMGQEVTMRCQPILGHNTVFWYRQTMMQGLELLAYFRNRAPLDDSGMPKDRFSAEMPDATLATLKIQPSEPRDSAVYFCASGLGITGGPTEAFFGQGTRLTVV.

Of note for this clone: At one boundary the junction diverges from the germline segment, which might be a read error. The chain couples TRBV6-6 to TRBJ2-7; TRBD1 matches 10 bases. Per germline, CDR1 MNHNY and CDR2 SVGAGI (reference sequence). The CDR3 is made up of 15 amino acids. The CDR3 reads CAGSYSGTGVPEQYF. The CDR3 region has the DNA TGTGCCGGCAGTTACTCCGGGACAGGGGTACCCGAGCAGTACTTC.

The CDR3 loop is CASSSNRGGAEKLFF. For the CDR3, the DNA is TGTGCCAGCAGCTCTAACAGGGGGGGGGCCGAAAAACTGTTTTTT. The chain couples TRBV7-8 to TRBJ1-4; 8 bases align to TRBD1. The CDR3 runs to 15 residues. Germline loops: CDR1 SGHVS, CDR2 FQNEAQ. V dropped 4 bases and J dropped 8; count of bases not matched to a gene: 9. Using reference TRBV7-8 and TRBJ1-4 for the parts outside the CDR3, the full variable domain is GAGVSQSPRYKVAKRGQDVALRCDPISGHVSLFWYQQALGQGPEFLTYFQNEAQLDKSGLPSDRFFAERPEGSVSTLKIQRTQQEDSAVYLCASSSNRGGAEKLFFGSGTQLSVL.

The CDR3 nucleotides are TGTGCCAGCTCACAGCAGACAGGTTTGGGTCAGCCCCAGCATTTT. This encodes CASSQQTGLGQPQHF. The rearrangement links TRBV18 to TRBJ1-5; TRBD1 is a possible D gene (6 bases). V was cut by 4 bases and J by 6 bases, with 16 bases left in between. The CDR3 runs 15 residues. The V gene's germline CDR1 is KGHSH and CDR2 LQKENI. The variable domain in full, completed from reference TRBV18 and TRBJ1-5, reads NAGVMQNPRHLVRRRGQEARLRCSPMKGHSHVYWYRQLPEEGLKFMVYLQKENIIDESGMPKERFSAEFPKEGPSILRIQQVVRGDSAAYFCASSQQTGLGQPQHFGDGTRLSIL.